Listed below are T cell receptor beta chains from one sample, sequenced in a study of blood T cells in healthy people across ages. TCRdb re-analysed the 5' RACE reads in MiXCR, keeping a single row per CDR3 protein. Of 550,000 to 650,000 distinct CDR3 sequences listed, about 29% are singletons. A further study also used this sample, focusing on T cells of mothers and their children.

The sample was blood. The receptors originated from a boy aged 2-9 years in good health. Both conserved end residues are part of each CDR3. A D gene is named only where the DNA matches it firmly. Part of the rows lack a size; the others show once, few, many or a class for expanded clones.

.,TRBJ1-2,.,TRBV25-1,TGTGCCAGCAGTGAATTCGGGGTCCCGTCTGGCTACACCTTC,CASSEFGVPSGYTF
.,TRBJ2-5,.,TRBV13,TGTGCCAGCAGCTCTACAAGCGACAGGCTAGAGACCCAGTACTTC,CASSSTSDRLETQYF
few,TRBJ2-4,TRBD1,TRBV27,TGTGCCAGCAGTTTCAGGACAGGGGACAACATTCAGTACTTC,CASSFRTGDNIQYF
.,TRBJ2-2,.,TRBV10-1,TGCGCCAGCAGTGACGCCACAGGGCCCGGGGAGCTGTTTTTT,CASSDATGPGELFF
.,TRBJ2-5,TRBD2,TRBV9,TGTGCCAGCAGCGGGACTAGCGGGAGCCTAAAAGAGACCCAGTACTTC,CASSGTSGSLKETQYF
few,TRBJ2-1,TRBD2,TRBV11-3,TGTGCCAGCAGCCCCCGGGGGGGCTGGGGGGGTGAGCAGTTCTTC,CASSPRGGWGGEQFF
.,TRBJ2-3,.,TRBV21-1,TGTGCCGGCAGCGTCTCGATGGGACCTTTCCCCACCGCTTTTTCTCCTTTCACAGATACGCAGTATTTT,CAGSVSMGPFPTAFSPFTDTQYF
.,TRBJ1-1,.,TRBV7-9,TGTGCCAGCAGCTCGGGACAAAGTTTTGAAGCTTTCTTT,CASSSGQSFEAFF
few,TRBJ1-5,TRBD1,TRBV10-3,TGTGCCATCCTTCCGAGGGGGCAACAGCCCCAGCATTTT,CAILPRGQQPQHF
.,TRBJ2-1,.,TRBV4-3,TGCGCCAGCAGCCAAGGTCCCAGTCTTGAGCAGTTCTTC,CASSQGPSLEQFF
.,TRBJ2-1,TRBD2,TRBV6-5,TGTGCCAGCAGTTACATCCCCGGGCTAGCGGGAGTTGCTGAGCAGTTCTTC,CASSYIPGLAGVAEQFF
.,TRBJ2-1,TRBD2,TRBV20-1,TGCAGTGCTAGAGATCTTATGAAGCAAGGGCTTGGGACTAGCGAGGGAAATGAGCAGTTCTTC,CSARDLMKQGLGTSEGNEQFF
.,TRBJ2-3,TRBD2,TRBV20-1,TGCAGTGCTAGCGGGGGGGCCCCAGATACGCAGTATTTT,CSASGGAPDTQYF
.,TRBJ2-6,TRBD1,TRBV11-3,TGTGCCAGCAGCCCCCAGACAGGGGGCGGCAACGTCCTGACTTTC,CASSPQTGGGNVLTF
few,TRBJ2-3,.,TRBV6-5,TGTGCCACTTCTAGAAGCACAGATACGCAGTATTTT,CATSRSTDTQYF
once,TRBJ2-1,TRBD1,TRBV12-3/TRBV12-4,TGTGCCAGCAGTTGGGACAGGGGTTACAATGAGCAGTTCTTC,CASSWDRGYNEQFF
.,TRBJ1-1,.,TRBV7-9,TGTGCCAGCAGCCATGGACCCGGGCTCCTCGGTGAGGCTTTCTTT,CASSHGPGLLGEAFF
.,TRBJ2-1,TRBD2,TRBV6-5,TGTGCCAGCAGTAAGGCGGGAGGGCCGATTAATGAGCAGTTCTTC,CASSKAGGPINEQFF
few,TRBJ2-7,TRBD2,TRBV29-1,TGCAGCGTTGAAGAGGGTAGCGGGAGTGCCTACGAGCAGTACTTC,CSVEEGSGSAYEQYF
few,TRBJ2-5,.,TRBV3-1,TGTGCCAGCAGCCCGATATCCCAAGAGACCCAGTACTTC,CASSPISQETQYF
.,TRBJ1-4,TRBD1,TRBV12-5,TGTGCTAGTGGTTTGGGACAGGGCCCTGAAAAACTGTTTTTT,CASGLGQGPEKLFF
.,TRBJ1-1,.,TRBV20-1,TGCAGTGCTAGAGATGATGGCTTGAACACTGAAGCTTTCTTT,CSARDDGLNTEAFF
.,TRBJ2-5,.,TRBV7-9,TGTGCCAGCAGGGACCGGGGCCGAGGCCAAGAGACCCAGTACTTC,CASRDRGRGQETQYF
few,TRBJ2-4,TRBD2,TRBV7-9,TGTGCCAGCAGCTCGGGGGGGAGGATACCGAAAAACATTCAGTACTTC,CASSSGGRIPKNIQYF
.,TRBJ2-5,.,TRBV4-3,TGCGCCAGCAGCCAAGGGGCGGGCCTAGGGGGGCAAGAGACCCAGTACTTC,CASSQGAGLGGQETQYF
.,TRBJ1-1,.,TRBV3-1,TGTGCCAGCAGCCGAGGACCCGGGGGAAACACTGAAGCTTTCTTT,CASSRGPGGNTEAFF
.,TRBJ1-4,.,TRBV27,TGTGCCAGCCGCGGAATACATCAAGATAATGGGGGCTTTAATGAAAAACTGTTTTTT,CASRGIHQDNGGFNEKLFF
.,TRBJ2-5,TRBD1,TRBV15,TGTGCCACCAGCACAGGGGAACAGGGGGTGACCCAGTACTTC,CATSTGEQGVTQYF
.,TRBJ2-7,TRBD2,TRBV20-1,TGCAGTGCTGGATATAGCGGGGGGGCTGATGAGCAGTACTTC,CSAGYSGGADEQYF
few,TRBJ2-1,TRBD2,TRBV11-2,TGTGCCAGCAGCTTCCCGACTAGCGCGGATGAGCAGTTCTTC,CASSFPTSADEQFF
.,TRBJ2-2,.,TRBV10-3,TGTGCCATCAGCAGCACGAACACCGGGGAGCTGTTTTTT,CAISSTNTGELFF
.,TRBJ2-5,TRBD2,TRBV13,TGTGCCAGCAGCTTAACAAGATTAGCGGGGTACGAGACCCAGTACTTC,CASSLTRLAGYETQYF